The next 16 T cell receptor beta chains were all read from a single sample in a study of cytomegalovirus exposure and HLA in healthy donors. Use of 60 Vbeta and 13 Jbeta primers characterized the PCR. TCRdb's table, derived via immunoSEQ multiplex PCR, lists solely in-frame clones and lacks some. The sample yields about 170,000 clones, over 75% seen once. Sequenced sample: PBMCs. The receptors shown here come from a female donor in good health and CMV-seronegative.

V gene TRBV28 combines with J gene TRBJ2-7; D may be TRBD1 (6 bases). The CDR3 is 16 amino acids. V shed 5 bases and J shed 4 bases, with 21 bases lying between them. Germline CDR1 reads MDHEN; CDR2 reads SYDVKM. The CDR3 spells CASSPPRGRGSYEQYF. DNA for the CDR3: TGTGCCAGCAGTCCCCCAAGGGGCAGGGGATCTTACGAGCAGTACTTC.

The genes are TRBV5-1 and TRBJ2-2, with a tentative D call TRBD2 (5 bases). Germline V gene lookup returns CDR1 SGHRS and CDR2 YFSETQ. CDR3 length: 15 amino acids. Between the trimmed V and J ends, which lost 4 bases and 0 bases, there was a span of 10 bases. The chain's CDR3 is CASSTGNPNTGELFF. CDR3 coding DNA: TGCGCCAGCAGCACGGGAAACCCGAACACCGGGGAGCTGTTTTTT.

This clone was found a few times. CDR3 DNA sequence: TGTGCCAGCAGCTTGGGGGGGCTAGGCGTCGGGAACATTCAGTACTTC. The encoded protein is CASSLGGLGVGNIQYF. J is TRBJ2-4 and V is TRBV5-4; perhaps TRBD1 as D (6 bases). This CDR3 has 16 amino acids. Germline CDR1 is SGHNT and CDR2 is YYREEE (reference sequence). The ends were cut back, 0 bases at V and 7 bases at J, with 17 bases in the middle.

The CDR3 nucleotides read TGTGCCAGCAGCCCTACAGGGGGAAATCAGCCCCAGCATTTT. Its translation: CASSPTGGNQPQHF. This rearrangement joins TRBV11-2 to TRBJ1-5; 8 bases fit TRBD1. The junction had 4 bases not matched to a gene; V was cut back by 5 bases and J by 4 bases. Per the germline V gene, CDR1 is SGHAT and CDR2 is FQNNGV. The CDR3 is 14 residues long.

The rearrangement joins TRBV5-1 to TRBJ1-3, with D possibly matching TRBD1 (6 bases). Germline V gene lookup returns CDR1 SGHRS and CDR2 YFSETQ. The CDR3 sequence is 17 residues long. V lost 2 bases to trimming and J lost 1 base, with 16 bases between them. CDR3 loop: CASSFEGTLRSGNTIYF. CDR3 sequence (DNA): TGCGCCAGCAGCTTCGAAGGGACATTGAGATCTGGAAACACCATATATTTT.

The gene calls are TRBV5-1 and TRBJ1-1; possible D gene TRBD1, 6 bases. Germline loops: CDR1 SGHRS, CDR2 YFSETQ. V shed 3 bases and J shed 4 bases, with 10 bases lying between them. The CDR3 covers 13 residues. CDR3: CASSSQGSTEAFF. In DNA, the CDR3 is TGCGCCAGCAGCTCACAGGGAAGCACTGAAGCTTTCTTT.

The genes are TRBV28 and TRBJ1-5; D not certain. V lost 2 bases and J 2 bases, leaving 10 bases between the germline ends. Germline V CDR1 and CDR2: MDHEN, SYDVKM. The CDR3 is 15 amino acids. CDR3 nucleotides: TGTGCCAGCAGTTTAGGGTTGAGGGGCAATCAGCCCCAGCATTTT. Protein: CASSLGLRGNQPQHF.

The CDR3: CASSLLGFGNTIYF. CDR3 bases: TGTGCCAGCAGCTTACTCGGGTTTGGAAACACCATATATTTT. The gene calls are TRBV11-1 and TRBJ1-3; D is undetermined. This CDR3 region has 14 residues. V was clipped by 2 bases and J by 3 bases, with 8 bases between them. CDR1 SGHAT and CDR2 FQDESV come from the germline V gene (reference sequence).

The chain recombines TRBV7-3 with TRBJ2-3; TRBD1 matches at 7 bases. Losses at the gene ends were 5 bases for V and 2 bases for J; bases not matched to a gene: 4. Germline V gene sequence: CDR1 SGHTA, CDR2 FQGTGA. This CDR3 has 14 residues. In DNA form, the CDR3 reads TGTGCCAGCAGCAGGGGACAGCTCACAGATACGCAGTATTTT. It translates to CASSRGQLTDTQYF.

The genes are TRBV7-2 and TRBJ1-1; D remains ambiguous. Trimming removed 3 bases from V and 4 bases from J, with 6 bases in between. The CDR3 is 12 amino acids. Germline V gene lookup returns CDR1 SGHTA and CDR2 FQGNSA. Here the CDR3 DNA reads TGTGCCAGCAGCTTGTACGGCACTGAAGCTTTCTTT. Translation gives CASSLYGTEAFF.

V is TRBV14 and J is TRBJ2-2; 11 nucleotides align to TRBD1. CDR1 is SGHDN and CDR2 is FVKESK in the germline V gene. The CDR3 spans 17 residues. With 2 bases clipped from V and 4 bases from J, the junction kept 6 bases outside the gene matches. CDR3 DNA: TGTGCCAGCAGCCAAATCCGGACAGGGGGCTCCACCGGGGAGCTGTTTTTT. Translation: CASSQIRTGGSTGELFF. The variable domain in full, with the rest retrieved from reference TRBV14 and TRBJ2-2, is EAGVTQFPSHSVIEKGQTVTLRCDPISGHDNLYWYRRVMGKEIKFLLHFVKESKQDESGMPNNRFLAERTGGTYSTLKVQPAELEDSGVYFCASSQIRTGGSTGELFFGEGSRLTVL.

CDR3: CASSLGQFSNQPQHF. As DNA, the CDR3 is TGTGCCAGCAGCTTAGGACAGTTTAGCAATCAGCCCCAGCATTTT. The V and J genes are TRBV7-9 and TRBJ1-5; perhaps TRBD1 as D (5 bases). The germline V gene encodes CDR1 SEHNR and CDR2 FQNEAQ (reference sequence). The CDR3 runs to 15 residues. Trimming stripped 1 base from V and 0 bases from J, with 7 bases between. The full variable domain, in which reference TRBV7-9 and TRBJ1-5 provide the parts outside the CDR3, is DTGVSQNPRHKITKRGQNVTFRCDPISEHNRLYWYRQTLGQGPEFLTYFQNEAQLEKSRLLSDRFSAERPKGSFSTLEIQRTEQGDSAMYLCASSLGQFSNQPQHFGDGTRLSIL.

This clone was seen more than once but under ten times. V is TRBV18 and J is TRBJ2-5; D not certain. CDR3 size: 13 residues. CDR1 and CDR2 from the germline V gene are KGHSH and LQKENI. Trimming took off 6 bases at V and 1 base at J, with 9 bases between the two ends. Here the CDR3 reads CASSPSVQETQYF. As DNA, the CDR3 is TGTGCCAGCTCCCCCAGCGTCCAAGAGACCCAGTACTTC.

This clone was counted only a few times. This chain uses TRBV7-2 with TRBJ2-3, with TRBD1 matching 7 bases. This CDR3 is built from 16 residues. V was clipped by 5 bases and J by 5 bases; unmatched bases: 13. Per the germline V gene, CDR1 is SGHTA and CDR2 is FQGNSA. In nucleotides, the CDR3 is TGTGCCAGCAGCCCCCCAGGGGGTTACGGGTTAGATACGCAGTATTTT. Its protein is CASSPPGGYGLDTQYF.

The chain combines TRBV10-3 with TRBJ2-1, with no clear D. This CDR3 comprises 15 residues. Germline CDR1 ENHRY, CDR2 SYGVKD. Trimming took off 4 bases at V and 2 bases at J, with 12 bases between the two ends. In DNA form, the CDR3 reads TGTGCCATCAGTGCAAGTGGAGTAACCTACAATGAGCAGTTCTTC. Its translation is CAISASGVTYNEQFF.

This rearrangement joins TRBV6-5 to TRBJ2-7; 7 nucleotides match TRBD2. V was pared by 6 bases and J by 8 bases, with 10 bases of the junction left unmatched. The CDR3 is 13 residues long. The germline V gene has CDR1 MNHEY and CDR2 SVGAGI. The CDR3 region is CASSRGTTSKQYF. Here the CDR3 DNA reads TGTGCCAGCAGCCGCGGGACTACTAGTAAGCAGTACTTC.